This TCR beta chain was captured by sequencing in a study of T cells in Graves' hyperthyroidism and ophthalmopathy. RNA transcripts were the template for amplifying TCR beta CDR3 regions. The primer set for the first-round RT-PCR of the TCR CDR3 was HTBI. TCRdb independently ran MiXCR on the multiplex PCR reads; one entry per CDR3 protein. The table shows approximately 560,000 distinct CDR3 sequences, with about 15% occurring only once. V dropped 5 bases and J dropped 0 bases, with 17 bases sitting between them. The CDR3 spans 17 residues. CDR1 LNHDA and CDR2 SQIVND come from the germline V gene (reference sequence).

The specimen was blood. This sequence originates from a woman aged 30 to 39 with Graves' hyperthyroidism. This rearrangement joins TRBV19 to TRBJ2-4; a possible D gene is TRBD1 (7 bases). CDR3 nucleotides: TGTGCCAGTAGTCGGGCCTCAGGGGGGTTAGCCAAAAACATTCAGTACTTC. It codes for CASSRASGGLAKNIQYF.